This T cell receptor beta chain was recorded in a study of blood T cell repertoires in COVID-19. About the study: Acute and convalescent COVID-19 specimens originated in the United States, Italy and Spain. T cells, B-cell-depleted T cells, or PBMCs provided the cDNA or gDNA that served as material.

Germline V gene lookup returns CDR1 MGHRA and CDR2 YSYEKL. The CDR3 is 15 amino acids. V was clipped by 1 base and J by 4 bases, with 10 bases between them. Sequenced by immunoSEQ multiplex PCR; TCRdb stores in-frame clones only, minus some. The sample lists 130,000 or so clones, 88% occurring once. The gene calls are TRBV4-1 and TRBJ1-4; perhaps TRBD1 as D (5 bases). The TCR originated in a man aged 45-60 years with acute or convalescent COVID-19. Sequenced material: peripheral blood. CDR3 in DNA: TGCGCCAGCAGCCAAGGCGGGACGGTTAATGAAAAACTGTTTTTT. It codes for CASSQGGTVNEKLFF.